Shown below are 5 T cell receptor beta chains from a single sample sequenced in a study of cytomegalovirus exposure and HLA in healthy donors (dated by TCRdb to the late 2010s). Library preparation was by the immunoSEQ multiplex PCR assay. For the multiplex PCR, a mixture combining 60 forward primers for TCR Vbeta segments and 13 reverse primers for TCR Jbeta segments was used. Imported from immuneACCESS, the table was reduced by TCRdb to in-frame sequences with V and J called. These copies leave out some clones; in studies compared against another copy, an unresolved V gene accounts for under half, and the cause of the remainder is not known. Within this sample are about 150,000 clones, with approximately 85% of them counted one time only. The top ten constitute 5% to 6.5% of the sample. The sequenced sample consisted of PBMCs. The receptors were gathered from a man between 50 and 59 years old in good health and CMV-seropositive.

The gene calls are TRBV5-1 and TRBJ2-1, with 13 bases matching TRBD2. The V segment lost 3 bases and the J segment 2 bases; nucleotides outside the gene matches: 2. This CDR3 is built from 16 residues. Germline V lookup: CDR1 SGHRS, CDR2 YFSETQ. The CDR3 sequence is CASSSGTSGAYNEQFF. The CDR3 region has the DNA TGCGCCAGCAGCTCGGGGACTAGCGGGGCCTACAATGAGCAGTTCTTC.

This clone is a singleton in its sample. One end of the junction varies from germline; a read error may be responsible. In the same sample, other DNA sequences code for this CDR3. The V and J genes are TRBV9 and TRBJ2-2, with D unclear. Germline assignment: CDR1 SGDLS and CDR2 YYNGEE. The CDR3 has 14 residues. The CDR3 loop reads CASSAGSNTGELFF. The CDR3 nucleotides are TGCGCCAGCAGCGCCGGGTCTAACACCGGGGAGCTGTTTTTT.

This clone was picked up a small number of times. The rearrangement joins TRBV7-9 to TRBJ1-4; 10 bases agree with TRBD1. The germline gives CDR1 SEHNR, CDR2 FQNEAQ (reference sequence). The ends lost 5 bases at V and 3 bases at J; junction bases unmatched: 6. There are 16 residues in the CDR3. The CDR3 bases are TGTGCCAGCAGCCCCCGACAGGGGGCAGCTAATGAAAAACTGTTTTTT. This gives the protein CASSPRQGAANEKLFF.

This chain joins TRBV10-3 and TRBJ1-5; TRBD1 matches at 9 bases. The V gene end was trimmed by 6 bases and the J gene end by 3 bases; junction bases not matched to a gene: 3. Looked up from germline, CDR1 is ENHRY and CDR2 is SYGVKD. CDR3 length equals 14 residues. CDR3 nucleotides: TGTGCCATCAGAGGGACAGGGAACAATCAGCCCCAGCATTTT. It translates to CAIRGTGNNQPQHF.

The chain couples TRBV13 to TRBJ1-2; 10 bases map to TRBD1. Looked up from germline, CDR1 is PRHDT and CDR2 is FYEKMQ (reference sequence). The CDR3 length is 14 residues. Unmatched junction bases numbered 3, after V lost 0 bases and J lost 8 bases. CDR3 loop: CASSLGTGGGGYTF. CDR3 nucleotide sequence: TGTGCCAGCAGCTTAGGGACAGGGGGCGGGGGCTACACCTTC.